This TCR beta chain was sequenced during a study of shared clonotypes between healthy human individuals. Study information: Aged 18 to 49, the donors were a couple of women and three men.

Study conclusions and caveats: Compared with clonotypes that all four donors shared, non-shared clonotypes had lower generation probabilities.

Germline CDR1 and CDR2: LGHNA and YSLEER. V dropped 0 bases and J dropped 7; count of bases not matched to a gene: 5. The CDR3 length is 15 residues. As regards this clone: Its antigen is unidentified.

The repertoire was sequenced with immunoSEQ multiplex PCR; TCRdb's copy has only in-frame clones and lacks some. The repertoire holds about 2.3 million clones, 85% to 95% seen once, with around 0.35% in the top ten. The V and J genes are TRBV4-3 and TRBJ1-4; 7 nucleotides line up with TRBD1. The specimen sequenced was naive CD4+ T cells from PBMCs. Subset described: CD45RA+ positively selected. The source of this sequence is a man aged 18-30 years in good health. Some clones in this sample may be carry-over from other donors' samples. The CDR3 loop reads CASSQEGGAREKLFF. CDR3 sequence (DNA): TGCGCCAGCAGCCAAGAAGGGGGCGCGCGTGAAAAACTGTTTTTT.